The 11 T cell receptor beta chains listed next were all sequenced from one sample in a study of CD8+ T cells in alopecia areata. RNA was extracted and reverse transcribed into cDNA as the sequencing template. Here immunoSEQ multiplex PCR was the method, and the copy in TCRdb shows in-frame clones only, minus some. The sample yields about 130,000 clones, around 50% seen once. As for treatment: oral pan-JAK inhibitor, 5-10 mg twice daily. The sample was CD8+ T cells sorted from blood, taken at week 4, from a patient treated with tofacitinib. These receptors were taken from a human donor with alopecia areata.

The chain joins TRBV30 to TRBJ1-1; D unresolved. The CDR3 spans 11 residues. The V gene lost 8 bases and the J gene lost 5 bases, with 12 bases spanning the gap. CDR1 and CDR2 from the germline V gene are GTSNPN and SVGIG (reference sequence). In nucleotides, the CDR3 is TGTGCCGGAACTAGTGGGACTGAAGCTTTCTTT. Translating it yields CAGTSGTEAFF.

This clone was detected once. V and J are TRBV29-1 and TRBJ2-2; the D call may be TRBD1 or TRBD2 (5 bases each). The V and J ends lost 3 bases and 4 bases respectively, with 9 bases between them. The CDR3 has 13 amino acids. Germline lookup yields CDR1 SQVTM and CDR2 ANQGSEA. The CDR3 DNA is TGCAGCGTTGATGAGGGGCTCACCGGGGAGCTGTTTTTT. The encoded protein is CSVDEGLTGELFF.

Concerning this clone: Additional DNA sequences in this sample encode the identical CDR3. The J gene is TRBJ1-2, the V gene TRBV29-1; perhaps TRBD1 as D (5 bases). Germline CDR1 and CDR2: SQVTM and ANQGSEA. The CDR3 spans 11 residues. V lost 4 bases, J lost 4 bases, and 7 bases lay in between. In DNA, the CDR3 is TGCAGCGTTGCGGGGCTCTATGGCTACACCTTC. Translated: CSVAGLYGYTF.

J is TRBJ2-6 and V is TRBV12-1; the table names TRBD1, a call not compared with the DNA. TRBV12-1 is a documented pseudogene. This CDR3 comprises 18 residues. The CDR3 loop is CASSEGRDRVSGANVLTF. Written as DNA, the CDR3 is TGTGCCAGCAGCGAGGGGCGGGACAGGGTCTCTGGGGCCAACGTCCTGACTTTC.

The CDR3 loop is CASSPWTSGGADTQYF. The CDR3 nucleotides read TGTGCCAGCAGCCCATGGACTAGCGGGGGAGCAGATACGCAGTATTTT. The rearrangement links TRBV7-8 to TRBJ2-3, with 13 bases aligning to TRBD2. The CDR3 is 16 amino acids. Per the germline V gene, CDR1 is SGHVS and CDR2 is FQNEAQ. J lost 4 bases, V lost 5 bases, and 6 bases had no gene match.

This clone was recorded a few times. The chain links TRBV5-6 to TRBJ2-5; tentatively, D is TRBD1 (6 bases). Trimming took 4 bases from V and 3 from J, leaving 10 bases between them. The CDR3 runs to 13 residues. CDR1 is SGHDT, CDR2 YYEEEE, per germline. The CDR3 sequence is CASSPDSEETQYF. For the CDR3, the DNA is TGTGCCAGCAGCCCGGACAGCGAAGAGACCCAGTACTTC.

The chain carries TRBV6-5 and TRBJ2-3; perhaps D is TRBD1 or TRBD2 (5 bases each). V lost 0 bases and J lost 2, with 12 bases in between. The CDR3 sequence is 16 residues long. Germline values: CDR1 MNHEY, CDR2 SVGAGI. The CDR3 DNA reads as TGTGCCAGCAGTTACTCGAAAGGGACCCTCACAGATACGCAGTATTTT. Protein: CASSYSKGTLTDTQYF.

This clone has more than one count but fewer than ten. CDR3 protein: CASSPGGTGNQPQHF. The CDR3 nucleotides read TGTGCCAGCAGCCCAGGGGGAACGGGCAATCAGCCCCAGCATTTT. V usage is TRBV7-9 and J usage is TRBJ1-5; 7 bases line up with TRBD1. The CDR3 totals 15 residues. With 5 bases clipped from V and 2 bases from J, the junction kept 6 bases outside the gene matches. Germline CDR1 is SEHNR and CDR2 is FQNEAQ (reference sequence).

DNA of the CDR3: TGTGCCAGCAGCTTAGATAGCGGGGGGCCTTCCTACGAGCAGTACTTC. It is translated as CASSLDSGGPSYEQYF. This chain links TRBV7-6 with TRBJ2-7, with 10 bases fitting TRBD2. The CDR3 totals 16 residues. V dropped 1 base and J dropped 1; count of bases not matched to a gene: 4. The germline V gene encodes CDR1 SGHVS and CDR2 FNYEAQ. Together with reference TRBV7-6 and TRBJ2-7, the CDR3 gives the full variable domain: GAGVSQSPRYKVTKRGQDVALRCDPISGHVSLYWYRQALGQGPEFLTYFNYEAQQDKSGLPNDRFSAERPEGSISTLTIQRTEQRDSAMYRCASSLDSGGPSYEQYFGPGTRLTVT.

The J gene is TRBJ2-1, the V gene TRBV29-1; no firm D call. The CDR3 length is 10 residues. Germline CDR1 is SQVTM and CDR2 is ANQGSEA. The V and J ends lost 3 bases and 10 bases respectively, with 7 bases between them. The CDR3 loop reads CSVDLREQFF. The CDR3 nucleotides read TGCAGCGTTGATCTCCGGGAGCAGTTCTTC.

The genes are TRBV6-5 and TRBJ2-3; 7 bases match TRBD2. The V gene's germline CDR1 is MNHEY and CDR2 SVGAGI. The CDR3 has 15 amino acids. The V gene end was trimmed by 0 bases and the J gene end by 3 bases; junction bases not matched to a gene: 3. The CDR3 protein is CASSYSRGGTDTQYF. As DNA, the CDR3 is TGTGCCAGCAGTTACTCGCGGGGAGGGACAGATACGCAGTATTTT.